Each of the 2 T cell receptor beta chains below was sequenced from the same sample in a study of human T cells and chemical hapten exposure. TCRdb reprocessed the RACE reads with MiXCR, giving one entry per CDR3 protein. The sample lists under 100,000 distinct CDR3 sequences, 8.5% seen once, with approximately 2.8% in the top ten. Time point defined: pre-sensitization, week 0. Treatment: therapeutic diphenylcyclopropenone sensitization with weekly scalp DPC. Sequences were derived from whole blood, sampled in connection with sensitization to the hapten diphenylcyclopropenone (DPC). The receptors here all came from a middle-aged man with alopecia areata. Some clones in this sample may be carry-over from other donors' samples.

CDR3 bases: TGTGCCAGCACCCGATTGTACTCCTACAATGAGCAGTTCTTC. Translating it yields CASTRLYSYNEQFF. The chain couples TRBV28 to TRBJ2-1; no firm D call. This CDR3 comprises 14 residues. Germline V CDR1 and CDR2: MDHEN, SYDVKM. Trimming left V 7 bases short and J 0 bases short, with 10 bases between.

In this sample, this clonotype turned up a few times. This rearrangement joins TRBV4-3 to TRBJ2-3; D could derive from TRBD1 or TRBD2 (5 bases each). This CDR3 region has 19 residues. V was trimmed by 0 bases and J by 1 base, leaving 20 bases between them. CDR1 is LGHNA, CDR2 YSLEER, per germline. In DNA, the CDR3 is TGCGCCAGCAGCCAAGATCGGTTCGGGTCCTTGGGGGGCACAGATACGCAGTATTTT. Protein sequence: CASSQDRFGSLGGTDTQYF.